This TCR beta chain is from a study of blood T cell repertoires in COVID-19. Study-wide background: Italy, Spain and the United States were the sources of the convalescent and acute COVID-19 samples.

As originally analysed: Estimated nucleated cell counts came from reference gene primer amplification. Only in-frame clones appear in the TCRdb table, and some are missing; sequencing was by immunoSEQ multiplex PCR. That table gives V, J and clone size, and the DNA gave D and trimming. The sample lists 150,000 to 200,000 clones; about 81% were seen once. The CDR3 is 13 residues long. V shed 6 bases and J shed 5 bases, with 9 bases lying between them. Per the germline V gene, CDR1 is KGHDR and CDR2 is SFDVKD. Sequencing was performed on peripheral blood. V usage is TRBV24-1 and J usage is TRBJ2-2; D possibly corresponds to TRBD1 (5 bases). The sequence was collected from a human donor in a cohort sampled during active COVID-19. The CDR3 protein is CATSRTPTGELFF. For the CDR3, the DNA is TGTGCCACCAGTAGGACACCTACCGGGGAGCTGTTTTTT.